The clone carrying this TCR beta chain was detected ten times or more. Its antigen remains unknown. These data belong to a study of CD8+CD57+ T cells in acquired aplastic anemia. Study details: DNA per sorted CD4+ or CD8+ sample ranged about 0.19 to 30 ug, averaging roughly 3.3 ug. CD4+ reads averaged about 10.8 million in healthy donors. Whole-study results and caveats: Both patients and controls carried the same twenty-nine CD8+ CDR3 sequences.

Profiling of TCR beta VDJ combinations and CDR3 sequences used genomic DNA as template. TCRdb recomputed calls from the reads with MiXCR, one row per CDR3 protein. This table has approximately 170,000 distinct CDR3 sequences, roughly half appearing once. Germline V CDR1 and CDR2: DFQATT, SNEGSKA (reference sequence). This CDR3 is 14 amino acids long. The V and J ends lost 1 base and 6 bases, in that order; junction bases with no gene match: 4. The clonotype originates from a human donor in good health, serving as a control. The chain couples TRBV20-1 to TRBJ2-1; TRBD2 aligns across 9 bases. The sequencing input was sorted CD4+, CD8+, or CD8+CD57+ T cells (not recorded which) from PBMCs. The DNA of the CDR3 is TGCAGTGCTAGAGGTAGCGGGGGCCTCAATGAGCAGTTCTTC. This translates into CSARGSGGLNEQFF.